These T cell receptor beta chains were read from a single sample in a study of regulatory T cells in long-lasting Graves disease. TCRdb re-called the multiplex PCR reads with MiXCR, one entry per CDR3 protein. The table records hundreds of thousands of distinct CDR3 sequences, roughly 13% of them present only once. The same specimen was also included in a second study, on T cells in Graves' hyperthyroidism and ophthalmopathy.

Sample: peripheral blood mononuclear cells (PBMCs), taken at new diagnosis, from a patient treated with antithyroid drugs. Source of these receptors: a young man with Graves disease. Each CDR3 is given without its conserved first and last residue.

len: 13; j_gene: TRBJ2-7; v_gene: TRBV19; CDR3aa: ASSALDRGVYEQY
len: 9; j_gene: TRBJ1-2; v_gene: TRBV20-1; CDR3aa: SASVSYGYT
len: 12; j_gene: TRBJ2-4; v_gene: TRBV24-1; CDR3aa: ATSDPSMGNIQY
len: 14; j_gene: TRBJ2-7; v_gene: TRBV12-5; CDR3aa: ASGGPGQPRGDEQY
len: 14; j_gene: TRBJ2-7; v_gene: TRBV10-1; CDR3aa: ASSESVTAGPYEQY
len: 13; j_gene: TRBJ2-1; v_gene: TRBV12-3/TRBV12-4; CDR3aa: ASLGGGLLFNEQF
len: 12; j_gene: TRBJ2-1; v_gene: TRBV30; CDR3aa: AWSTGLAYNEQF
len: 6; j_gene: TRBJ2-1; v_gene: TRBV28; CDR3aa: ASGRGL
len: 12; j_gene: TRBJ2-7; v_gene: TRBV30; CDR3aa: AWTDGILTYEQY
len: 15; j_gene: TRBJ2-5; v_gene: TRBV9; CDR3aa: ASSPEASGAFQETQY
len: 12; j_gene: TRBJ1-5; v_gene: TRBV2; CDR3aa: ASSEAGQRGERH
len: 10; j_gene: TRBJ2-7; v_gene: TRBV30; CDR3aa: AWMTSPHEQY
len: 12; j_gene: TRBJ2-5; v_gene: TRBV27; CDR3aa: ASSSVGGRETQY
len: 12; j_gene: TRBJ2-4; v_gene: TRBV12-3/TRBV12-4; CDR3aa: ASSLRVAKNIQY
len: 13; j_gene: TRBJ1-1; v_gene: TRBV2; CDR3aa: ASSGFGGLMLEAF
len: 10; j_gene: TRBJ2-1; v_gene: TRBV2; CDR3aa: ASSVASLEQF
len: 11; j_gene: TRBJ2-7; v_gene: TRBV5-6; CDR3aa: ASSFQGDDEQY
len: 10; j_gene: TRBJ2-1; v_gene: TRBV30; CDR3aa: AWSVGFNEQF
len: 12; j_gene: TRBJ2-7; v_gene: TRBV24-1; CDR3aa: ATSEASGPYEQY
len: 13; j_gene: TRBJ2-5; v_gene: TRBV11-3; CDR3aa: ASSPGTGDGETQY
len: 11; j_gene: TRBJ2-7; v_gene: TRBV27; CDR3aa: ASSSGPEYEQY
len: 12; j_gene: TRBJ2-3; v_gene: TRBV5-1; CDR3aa: ASSLRQGADTQY
len: 12; j_gene: TRBJ1-1; v_gene: TRBV11-2; CDR3aa: ASSTPGQGAEAF
len: 12; j_gene: TRBJ2-1; v_gene: TRBV12-3/TRBV12-4; CDR3aa: ASSPPLAVSEQF
len: 12; j_gene: TRBJ2-7; v_gene: TRBV10-3; CDR3aa: AISETGTGYEQY
len: 12; j_gene: TRBJ2-5; v_gene: TRBV19; CDR3aa: ASSVPGGQETQY
len: 12; j_gene: TRBJ1-1; v_gene: TRBV5-6; CDR3aa: ASSLYGEWTEAF
len: 14; j_gene: TRBJ2-7; v_gene: TRBV7-2; CDR3aa: ASSLDRGRRIYEQY
len: 12; j_gene: TRBJ2-3; v_gene: TRBV12-3/TRBV12-4; CDR3aa: ASSATGTTDTQY
len: 13; j_gene: TRBJ2-1; v_gene: TRBV2; CDR3aa: ASSDWRESYNEQF
len: 12; j_gene: TRBJ2-5; v_gene: TRBV24-1; CDR3aa: ATRGTGRAETQY
len: 11; j_gene: TRBJ2-1; v_gene: TRBV24-1; CDR3aa: ATSDPDFNEQF
len: 13; j_gene: TRBJ2-5; v_gene: TRBV6-2/TRBV6-3; CDR3aa: ASSSQGGTQETQY
len: 14; j_gene: TRBJ2-1; v_gene: TRBV6-1; CDR3aa: ASSSSSAGHHNEQF
len: 11; j_gene: TRBJ2-1; v_gene: TRBV19; CDR3aa: ASSIDGGPEQF
len: 11; j_gene: TRBJ2-2; v_gene: TRBV7-9; CDR3aa: ALGRTNTGELF